The text below deals with one T cell receptor beta chain. The sample originates from a study of blood T cell repertoires in COVID-19. Overall study: Sites in the United States, Italy and Spain provided acute and convalescent COVID-19 samples. T cells, B-cell-depleted T cells, or PBMCs provided the cDNA or gDNA that served as material.

In terms of age and location, participants ranged from about 18 to 95 years and lived in about two dozen US areas. Cohort 3 recovery required two negative PCRs, clearance, or symptom resolution. This CDR3 is 16 amino acids long. The V end lost 0 bases, the J end lost 6 bases, and 15 bases lay between the germline ends. Per the germline V gene, CDR1 is SGHRS and CDR2 is YFSETQ. Clones were sequenced by immunoSEQ multiplex PCR, and TCRdb holds only the in-frame ones, with some missing. Among around 430,000 clones listed, 80% to 90% were seen once. This chain links TRBV5-1 with TRBJ2-2, with D possibly being TRBD1 (5 bases). The sequenced material came from PBMCs or T cells enriched from blood (not recorded which). The clonotype comes from a woman aged 50 to 60 who had recovered from COVID-19. The CDR3 region is CASSLAEVGVAGELFF. In DNA form, the CDR3 reads TGCGCCAGCAGCTTGGCCGAGGTAGGGGTAGCCGGGGAGCTGTTTTTT.